This T cell receptor beta chain was identified during a study of shared clonotypes between healthy human individuals. Method: immunoSEQ multiplex PCR; TCRdb's copy keeps in-frame clones and lacks some. The sample holds over 850,000 clones, about 80% seen once. General observations from the study: Sequencing of the sorted subsets was shown by rarefaction to be incomplete despite large depth.

A split of CD4+ cells into CD45RA+ naive and CD45RA-negative memory subsets was performed. Looked up from germline, CDR1 is SEHNR and CDR2 is FQNEAQ (reference sequence). CDR3 length: 15 amino acids. The V end lost 4 bases, the J end lost 0 bases, and 11 bases lay between the germline ends. Comment on this clone: What it binds is not known.

The sample taken for sequencing was memory CD4+ T cells from PBMCs. Subset in this sample: CD45RA-negative fraction. This sequence joins TRBV7-9 and TRBJ2-3; a weak D match, TRBD1 (6 bases). This TCR derives from a man aged 18-30 years in good health. Some clones in this sample may be carry-over from other donors' samples. CDR3 amino acids: CASSSGVGSTDTQYF. CDR3 in DNA: TGTGCCAGCAGCTCAGGGGTCGGAAGCACAGATACGCAGTATTTT.